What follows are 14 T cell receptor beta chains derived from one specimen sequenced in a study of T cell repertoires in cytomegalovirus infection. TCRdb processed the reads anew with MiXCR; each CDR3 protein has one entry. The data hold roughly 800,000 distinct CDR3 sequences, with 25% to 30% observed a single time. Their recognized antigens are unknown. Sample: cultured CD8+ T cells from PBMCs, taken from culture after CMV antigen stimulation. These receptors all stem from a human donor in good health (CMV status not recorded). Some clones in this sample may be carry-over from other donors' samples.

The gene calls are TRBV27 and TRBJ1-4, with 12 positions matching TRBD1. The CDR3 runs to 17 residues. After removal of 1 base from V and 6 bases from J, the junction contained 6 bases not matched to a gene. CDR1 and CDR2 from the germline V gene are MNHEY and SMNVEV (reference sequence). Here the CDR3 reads CASSLYGTGGFDEKLFF. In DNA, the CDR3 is TGTGCCAGCAGTTTATATGGGACAGGGGGCTTTGATGAAAAACTGTTTTTT.

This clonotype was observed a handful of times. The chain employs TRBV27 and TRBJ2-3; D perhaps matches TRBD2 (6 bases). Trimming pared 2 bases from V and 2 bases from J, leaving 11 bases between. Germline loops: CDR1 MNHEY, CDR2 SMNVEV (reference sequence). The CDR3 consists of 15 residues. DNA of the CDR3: TGTGCCAGCAGTTTACTTGGGGGGAACACAGATACGCAGTATTTT. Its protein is CASSLLGGNTDTQYF.

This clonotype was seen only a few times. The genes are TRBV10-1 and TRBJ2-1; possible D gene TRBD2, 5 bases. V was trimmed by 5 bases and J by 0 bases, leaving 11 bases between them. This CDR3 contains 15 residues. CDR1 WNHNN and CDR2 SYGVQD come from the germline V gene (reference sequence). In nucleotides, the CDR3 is TGCGCCAGCAGTCCGGGATTCGGCTCCTACAATGAGCAGTTCTTC. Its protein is CASSPGFGSYNEQFF.

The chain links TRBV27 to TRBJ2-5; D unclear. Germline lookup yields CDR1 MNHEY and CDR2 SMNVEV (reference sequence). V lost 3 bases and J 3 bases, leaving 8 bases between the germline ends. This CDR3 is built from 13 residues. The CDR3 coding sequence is TGTGCCAGCAGTTTGATAGGGAAAGAGACCCAGTACTTC. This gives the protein CASSLIGKETQYF.

CDR3 nucleotide sequence: TGTGCCAGCAGTTACTCCCCCCTGGACGGAAAAATGACCAAAAACATTCAGTACTTC. It yields the protein CASSYSPLDGKMTKNIQYF. This chain links TRBV6-6 with TRBJ2-4, with D hard to call. The germline V gene has CDR1 MNHNY and CDR2 SVGAGI (reference sequence). Trimming stripped 0 bases from V and 2 bases from J, with 20 bases between. This CDR3 region has 19 residues.

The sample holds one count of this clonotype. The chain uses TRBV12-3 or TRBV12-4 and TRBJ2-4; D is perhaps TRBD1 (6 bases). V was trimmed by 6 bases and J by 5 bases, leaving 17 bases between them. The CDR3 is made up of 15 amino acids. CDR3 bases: TGTGCCAGCAGAACCGGGACAAGTCAAGAAAACATTCAGTACTTC. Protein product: CASRTGTSQENIQYF.

CDR3 DNA: TGTGCCAGCAGTTACGAGACTAGCGGGGGCCTCAATGAGCAGTTCTTC. Translated, it gives CASSYETSGGLNEQFF. The chain couples TRBV6-5 to TRBJ2-1; 12 bases fit TRBD2. Germline values: CDR1 MNHEY, CDR2 SVGAGI. The CDR3 extends over 16 amino acids. The junction had 5 bases not matched to a gene; V was cut back by 2 bases and J by 6 bases.

The CDR3 bases are TGCGCCAGCAGCCAAGAAAGGCTCGATGGCTACACCTTC. This sequence encodes CASSQERLDGYTF. The chain links TRBV4-1 to TRBJ1-2; D ambiguous. Trimming cost V 0 bases and J 6 bases, with 8 bases left between them. Germline loops: CDR1 MGHRA, CDR2 YSYEKL. This CDR3 comprises 13 residues.

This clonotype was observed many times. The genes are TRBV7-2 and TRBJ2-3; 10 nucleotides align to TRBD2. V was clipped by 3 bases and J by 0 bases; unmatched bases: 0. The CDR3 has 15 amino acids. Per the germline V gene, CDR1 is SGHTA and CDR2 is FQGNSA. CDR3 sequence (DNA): TGTGCCAGCAGCTTTAGCGGGGGGAGCACAGATACGCAGTATTTT. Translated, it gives CASSFSGGSTDTQYF.

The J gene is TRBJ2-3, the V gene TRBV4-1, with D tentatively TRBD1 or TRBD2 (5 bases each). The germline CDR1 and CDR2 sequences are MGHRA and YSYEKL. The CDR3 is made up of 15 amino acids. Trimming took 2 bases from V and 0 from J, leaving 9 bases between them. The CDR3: CASSQRDGSTDTQYF. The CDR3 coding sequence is TGCGCCAGCAGCCAAAGGGACGGCAGCACAGATACGCAGTATTTT.

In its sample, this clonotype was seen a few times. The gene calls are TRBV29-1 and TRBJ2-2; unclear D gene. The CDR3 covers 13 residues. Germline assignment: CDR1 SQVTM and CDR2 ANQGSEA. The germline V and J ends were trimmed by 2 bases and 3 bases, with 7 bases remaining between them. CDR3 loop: CSVETWDTGELFF. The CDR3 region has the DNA TGCAGCGTTGAAACCTGGGACACCGGGGAGCTGTTTTTT.

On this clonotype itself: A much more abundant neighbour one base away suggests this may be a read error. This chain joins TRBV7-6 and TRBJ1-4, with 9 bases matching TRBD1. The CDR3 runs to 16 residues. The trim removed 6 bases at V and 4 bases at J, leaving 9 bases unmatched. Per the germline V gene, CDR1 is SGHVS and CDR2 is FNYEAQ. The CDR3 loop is CASSSGQGRINEKLFF. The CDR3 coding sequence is TGTGCCAGCAGTAGCGGACAGGGGCGGATTAATGAAAAACTGTTTTTT.

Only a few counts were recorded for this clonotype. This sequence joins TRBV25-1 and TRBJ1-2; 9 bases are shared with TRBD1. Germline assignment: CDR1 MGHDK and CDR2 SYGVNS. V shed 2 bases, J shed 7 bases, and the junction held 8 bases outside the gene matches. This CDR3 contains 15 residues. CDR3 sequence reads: CASSETGGDFGGYTF. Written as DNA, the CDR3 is TGTGCCAGCAGTGAAACAGGGGGCGACTTCGGTGGCTACACCTTC.

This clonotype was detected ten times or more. As DNA, the CDR3 is TGTGCCAGCAGTCCCACGGGGTGGTACGAGCAGTACTTC. Translating gives CASSPTGWYEQYF. This chain joins TRBV7-2 and TRBJ2-7; D may be TRBD2 (5 bases). The length of the CDR3 is 13 residues. Germline CDR1 SGHTA, CDR2 FQGNSA. The V end was cut by 6 bases, the J end by 4 bases, with 13 bases between.